The 19 T cell receptor beta chains below all came from one sample that was sequenced in a study of Ad26.COV2.S vaccination and SARS-CoV-2 variants. Documented treatment: 15 to 20 received Ad26.COV2.S at low or high dose, single or two shots; about 5 received placebo; per-sample allocation not given. The study sampled participants on day 63 after the first vaccine or placebo injection. Assay: immunoSEQ multiplex PCR; the TCRdb copy retains only in-frame clones and omits some. Of roughly 270,000 clones in the sample, approximately 87% are singletons; the top ten hold about 3.1%. This sample comprised peripheral blood, obtained in a trial of Ad26.COV2.S vaccine versus placebo. The receptors stem from a person aged 18-60 years who received the Ad26.COV2.S COVID-19 vaccine or a placebo.

This chain uses TRBV19 with TRBJ2-7; D not certain. V lost 6 bases, J lost 3 bases, and 15 bases lay in between. Germline CDR1 reads LNHDA; CDR2 reads SQIVND (reference sequence). The CDR3 length is 14 residues. The CDR3 region has the DNA TGTGCCAGTAGCGGGTCTAATCGTCTCTACGAGCAGTACTTC. It codes for CASSGSNRLYEQYF.

CDR3 in DNA: TGTGCCAGCAAGTGGGAGGCTGAAGCTTTCTTT. Translating it yields CASKWEAEAFF. The rearrangement links TRBV7-2 to TRBJ1-1; D unresolved. V lost 7 bases to trimming and J lost 6 bases, with 9 bases between them. The germline V gene has CDR1 SGHTA and CDR2 FQGNSA. CDR3 length equals 11 residues. The full variable domain, with the rest looked up from reference TRBV7-2 and TRBJ1-1, is GAGVSQSPSNKVTEKGKDVELRCDPISGHTALYWYRQSLGQGLEFLIYFQGNSAPDKSGLPSDRFSAERTGGSVSTLTIQRTQQEDSAVYLCASKWEAEAFFGQGTRLTVV.

V is TRBV6-6 and J is TRBJ2-5, with D possibly being TRBD1 (6 bases). The CDR3 runs 16 residues. The V and J ends lost 6 bases and 4 bases respectively, with 21 bases between them. The germline CDR1 and CDR2 sequences are MNHNY and SVGAGI (reference sequence). CDR3 bases: TGTGCCAGCAGCAGTTACCAGGGACAACAGACAGAGACCCAGTACTTC. Its translation is CASSSYQGQQTETQYF.

V is TRBV7-9 and J is TRBJ1-4; D gene ambiguous. V was shortened by 5 bases and J by 4 bases, with 11 bases between the two germline ends. The CDR3 totals 14 residues. In germline, CDR1 is SEHNR, CDR2 FQNEAQ (reference sequence). CDR3 loop: CASSVKGNNEKLFF. The CDR3 DNA follows: TGTGCCAGCAGCGTCAAGGGTAATAATGAAAAACTGTTTTTT.

This clone has only one observation. V usage is TRBV19 and J usage is TRBJ1-2, with TRBD1 matching over 8 bases. This CDR3 spans 14 amino acids. V dropped 6 bases and J dropped 5; count of bases not matched to a gene: 8. Germline CDR1 and CDR2: LNHDA and SQIVND (reference sequence). CDR3 nucleotides: TGTGCCAGTAGCGTGGACAGGGCGATGTATGGCTACACCTTC. This translates into CASSVDRAMYGYTF.

This clone was found a few times. The V call is TRBV6-6, the J call TRBJ2-3; perhaps TRBD1 as D (6 bases). Germline CDR1 is MNHNY and CDR2 is SVGAGI (reference sequence). This CDR3 region has 15 residues. Trimming cost V 6 bases and J 3 bases, with 16 bases left between them. In DNA, the CDR3 is TGTGCCAGCAGGCTACAGGGTGGGGGTACAGATACGCAGTATTTT. Encoded protein: CASRLQGGGTDTQYF.

This chain uses TRBV11-3 with TRBJ2-7; 8 bases fit TRBD1. From germline, CDR1 is SGHNT and CDR2 YENEEA. Losses at the gene ends were 0 bases for V and 3 bases for J; bases not matched to a gene: 1. The CDR3 contains 14 residues. The CDR3 protein is CASSLETGDYEQYF. As DNA, the CDR3 is TGTGCCAGCAGCTTAGAGACAGGGGACTACGAGCAGTACTTC.

The V and J genes are TRBV6-2 or TRBV6-3 and TRBJ2-2, with D tentatively TRBD1 or TRBD2 (5 bases each). V was trimmed by 2 bases and J by 7 bases, leaving 5 bases between them. This CDR3 region has 12 residues. CDR1 MNHEY and CDR2 SVGEGT come from the germline V gene. CDR3 amino acids: CASSYGGGELFF. For the CDR3, the DNA is TGTGCCAGCAGTTACGGGGGCGGGGAGCTGTTTTTT.

V gene TRBV19 combines with J gene TRBJ1-2, with 8 bases fitting TRBD1. In germline, CDR1 is LNHDA, CDR2 SQIVND (reference sequence). Losses at the gene ends were 7 bases for V and 4 bases for J; bases not matched to a gene: 14. CDR3 length: 16 amino acids. Written as DNA, the CDR3 is TGTGCCAGTACCCATAGGGCGCAGGGGGCCATCTATGGCTACACCTTC. It translates to CASTHRAQGAIYGYTF.

This clone was recorded only once. V usage is TRBV6-1 and J usage is TRBJ1-6, with TRBD1 identical over 9 bases. The CDR3 loop spans 15 amino acids. Germline V gene sequence: CDR1 MNHNS, CDR2 SASEGT. J was trimmed by 9 bases and V by 3 bases; bases with no gene match: 6. The CDR3 sequence: CASSDRQGGASPLHF. CDR3 DNA sequence: TGTGCCAGCAGTGATCGACAGGGGGGTGCTTCACCCCTCCACTTT.

The chain employs TRBV27 and TRBJ1-2; TRBD1 matches 8 bases. Per germline, CDR1 MNHEY and CDR2 SMNVEV (reference sequence). The CDR3 contains 15 residues. J was trimmed by 4 bases and V by 2 bases; bases with no gene match: 6. This CDR3 reads CASSLGPGGPYGYTF. In DNA form, the CDR3 reads TGTGCCAGCAGTTTAGGGCCAGGGGGCCCCTATGGCTACACCTTC.

This sequence joins TRBV5-1 and TRBJ1-2; 10 bases map to TRBD1. V gave up 4 bases and J gave up 3 bases; unmatched junction bases: 6. Germline values: CDR1 SGHRS, CDR2 YFSETQ. CDR3 size: 15 residues. CDR3 in amino acids: CASSPSGQGYYGYTF. For the CDR3, the DNA is TGCGCCAGCAGCCCGTCGGGACAGGGGTACTATGGCTACACCTTC.

This clone appeared a few times. The chain is built from TRBV6-5 and TRBJ2-7; D not resolved. Germline lookup yields CDR1 MNHEY and CDR2 SVGAGI. V lost 2 bases and J 2 bases, leaving 10 bases between the germline ends. This CDR3 spans 14 amino acids. The chain's CDR3 is CASSYAPGPYEQYF. CDR3 coding DNA: TGTGCCAGCAGTTACGCGCCGGGCCCCTACGAGCAGTACTTC.

This clone was seen a single time. J is TRBJ2-1 and V is TRBV24-1, with 9 bases aligning to TRBD2. Trimming at V came to 4 bases and at J to 5 bases, leaving 2 bases not matched to a gene. This CDR3 has 14 residues. Germline V gene sequence: CDR1 KGHDR, CDR2 SFDVKD. CDR3 protein: CATSEGGRDNEQFF. The CDR3 DNA follows: TGTGCCACCAGTGAAGGCGGGAGGGACAATGAGCAGTTCTTC.

The chain is built from TRBV18 and TRBJ2-7; tentatively, D is TRBD1 (6 bases). V lost 5 bases, J lost 5 bases, and 13 bases lay in between. The V gene's germline CDR1 is KGHSH and CDR2 LQKENI. The CDR3 has 13 residues. In nucleotides, the CDR3 is TGTGCCAGCTCAGGTGGACAGCACCACGAGCAGTACTTC. This sequence encodes CASSGGQHHEQYF. Filled out from reference TRBV18 and TRBJ2-7, the complete variable domain reads NAGVMQNPRHLVRRRGQEARLRCSPMKGHSHVYWYRQLPEEGLKFMVYLQKENIIDESGMPKERFSAEFPKEGPSILRIQQVVRGDSAAYFCASSGGQHHEQYFGPGTRLTVT.

CDR3 sequence reads: CASSLLAGGPDSYNEQFF. The CDR3 DNA reads TGTGCCAGCAGCTTACTAGCGGGAGGGCCCGATTCCTACAATGAGCAGTTCTTC. The chain is built from TRBV7-9 and TRBJ2-1; 12 nucleotides align to TRBD2. Germline assignment: CDR1 SEHNR and CDR2 FQNEAQ (reference sequence). CDR3 length: 18 residues. V shed 2 bases, J shed 1 base, and the junction held 6 bases outside the gene matches. The variable domain in full, completed from reference TRBV7-9 and TRBJ2-1, reads DTGVSQNPRHKITKRGQNVTFRCDPISEHNRLYWYRQTLGQGPEFLTYFQNEAQLEKSRLLSDRFSAERPKGSFSTLEIQRTEQGDSAMYLCASSLLAGGPDSYNEQFFGPGTRLTVL.

The gene calls are TRBV2 and TRBJ2-1; D remains unclear. Looked up from germline, CDR1 is SNHLY and CDR2 is FYNNEI. V lost 5 bases, J lost 4 bases, and 15 bases lay in between. CDR3 length: 15 amino acids. CDR3 protein: CASSLDRAGYNEQFF. The CDR3 nucleotides are TGTGCCAGCAGTTTGGACCGAGCTGGTTACAATGAGCAGTTCTTC.

This clone was observed once. The chain employs TRBV6-6 and TRBJ1-1; D ambiguous. CDR1 is MNHNY and CDR2 is SVGAGI in the germline V gene (reference sequence). This CDR3 contains 12 residues. Trimming left V 10 bases short and J 1 base short, with 10 bases between. In nucleotides, the CDR3 is TGTGCCACCAGACACTCGAACACTGAAGCTTTCTTT. This codes for CATRHSNTEAFF.

The genes are TRBV30 and TRBJ1-2; perhaps TRBD1 as D (5 bases). The CDR3 is 15 residues long. Germline loops: CDR1 GTSNPN, CDR2 SVGIG (reference sequence). Trimming took 0 bases from V and 3 from J, leaving 14 bases between them. CDR3 amino acids: CAWSVWGAPDYGYTF. The CDR3 DNA reads as TGTGCCTGGAGTGTATGGGGCGCCCCTGACTATGGCTACACCTTC.